This entry lists 13 T cell receptor beta chains sequenced from one sample in a study of T-cell reconstitution after alpha-beta-depleted transplantation in children. Library preparation (for TCRbeta) was performed with unique molecular identifiers. A single record per CDR3 protein comes from TCRdb applying MiXCR to the PCR reads. Of around 300,000 distinct CDR3 sequences in the sample, 10% were seen once. Sequenced here: PBMCs, sampled before TCRalphabeta/CD19-depleted stem cell transplant. These receptors all stem from a boy under two years old with acute myeloid leukemia, due to receive a stem cell transplant.

In this sample, this clonotype turned up a few times. The genes are TRBV5-5 and TRBJ2-6; D assignment may be TRBD1 or TRBD2 (6 bases each). CDR1 and CDR2 from the germline V gene are SGHKS and YYEKEE (reference sequence). Trimming removed 3 bases from V and 2 bases from J, with 15 bases in between. The CDR3 loop spans 17 amino acids. The CDR3 nucleotides read TGTGCCAGCAGCTGGGGGGCAGGAGCGACTGGGGCCAACGTCCTGACTTTC. This sequence encodes CASSWGAGATGANVLTF.

On this clonotype: An end of the junction does not agree with germline; a read error may underlie this. This chain connects TRBV10-3 to TRBJ2-7, with 7 bases identical to TRBD1. The CDR3 runs to 13 residues. Germline loops: CDR1 ENHRY, CDR2 SYGVKD. The CDR3 bases are TGTGCCATCACTGAGACAGGGACCTACGAGCAGTACTTC. It yields the protein CAITETGTYEQYF.

This clonotype was detected a few times. The chain is built from TRBV12-3 or TRBV12-4 and TRBJ2-3; D may match TRBD1 or TRBD2 (5 bases each). The V end was cut by 8 bases, the J end by 0 bases, with 9 bases between. This CDR3 has 13 amino acids. The CDR3 here is CASGWGSTDTQYF. The CDR3 nucleotides read TGTGCCAGCGGCTGGGGGAGCACAGATACGCAGTATTTT.

This clonotype occurred many times. The chain links TRBV12-3 or TRBV12-4 to TRBJ2-1; D not certain. The CDR3 length is 11 residues. Trimming took 6 bases from V and 4 from J, leaving 4 bases between them. This CDR3 is CASSQYNEQFF. The CDR3 coding sequence is TGTGCCAGCAGCCAATACAATGAGCAGTTCTTC.

This clonotype was recorded many times. The chain is built from TRBV2 and TRBJ2-1; 13 bases fit TRBD2. The germline gives CDR1 SNHLY, CDR2 FYNNEI. The length of the CDR3 is 15 residues. The J segment lost 7 bases and the V segment lost 6 bases, leaving 6 bases of the junction unmatched. DNA of the CDR3: TGTGCCAGCAGCTTACTAGCGGGGGGGCGGAATGAGCAGTTCTTC. It specifies CASSLLAGGRNEQFF.

This clonotype was found many times. This chain connects TRBV4-3 to TRBJ1-5; TRBD1 might be the D (5 bases). The V gene lost 0 bases and the J gene lost 0 bases, with 9 bases spanning the gap. The CDR3 has 16 amino acids. The germline V gene has CDR1 LGHNA and CDR2 YSLEER. CDR3: CASSQDRGHSNQPQHF. The CDR3 DNA reads as TGCGCCAGCAGCCAAGATAGGGGCCATAGCAATCAGCCCCAGCATTTT.

This clonotype appeared many times. The rearrangement uses TRBV5-1 and TRBJ1-1; no clear D gene. The germline V gene encodes CDR1 SGHRS and CDR2 YFSETQ. The V and J ends lost 0 bases and 7 bases respectively, with 10 bases between them. The CDR3 has 13 residues. This CDR3 is CASSLGSSLEAFF. As DNA, the CDR3 is TGCGCCAGCAGCTTGGGGTCTTCTCTTGAAGCTTTCTTT.

In its sample, this clonotype was seen many times. The chain joins TRBV5-1 to TRBJ2-4; D is undetermined. Trimming removed 0 bases at V and 0 bases at J, with 4 bases between. The CDR3 totals 14 residues. Per the germline V gene, CDR1 is SGHRS and CDR2 is YFSETQ. CDR3 sequence (DNA): TGCGCCAGCAGCTTGGGGAGAGCCAAAAACATTCAGTACTTC. Its protein is CASSLGRAKNIQYF.

This clonotype was counted ten times or more. This chain connects TRBV9 to TRBJ2-1; 7 bases line up with TRBD2. This CDR3 is 14 amino acids long. The V gene's germline CDR1 is SGDLS and CDR2 YYNGEE. V dropped 1 base and J dropped 9; count of bases not matched to a gene: 7. CDR3 loop: CASSVTGGDGEQFF. Written as DNA, the CDR3 is TGTGCCAGCAGCGTAACGGGAGGCGACGGTGAGCAGTTCTTC.

This clonotype came up many times. The chain combines TRBV6-5 with TRBJ2-2, with 7 bases matching TRBD2. There are 18 residues in the CDR3. The V and J ends lost 1 base and 5 bases, in that order; junction bases with no gene match: 13. Per the germline V gene, CDR1 is MNHEY and CDR2 is SVGAGI. CDR3 DNA: TGTGCCAGCAGTTACTTTCCTTTTCCGGGGGGAGGGACCGGGGAGCTGTTTTTT. Residues: CASSYFPFPGGGTGELFF.

This clonotype was found many times. The genes are TRBV3-1 and TRBJ2-5; no definite D call. Trimming stripped 2 bases from V and 2 bases from J, with 9 bases between. The germline V gene has CDR1 LGHDT and CDR2 YNNKEL (reference sequence). The CDR3 is 14 residues long. The CDR3 coding sequence is TGTGCCAGCAGCCAACCGACAATACAAGAGACCCAGTACTTC. Protein: CASSQPTIQETQYF.

The sample holds many counts of this clonotype. The J gene is TRBJ2-3, the V gene TRBV3-1; D is possibly TRBD1 (6 bases). V shed 3 bases and J shed 2 bases, with 9 bases lying between them. This CDR3 comprises 14 residues. The V gene's germline CDR1 is LGHDT and CDR2 YNNKEL (reference sequence). The CDR3 reads CASSHQGLTDTQYF. As DNA, the CDR3 is TGTGCCAGCAGCCACCAGGGGCTCACAGATACGCAGTATTTT.

This clonotype was counted only a few times. V is TRBV12-3 or TRBV12-4 and J is TRBJ1-2; TRBD1 might be the D (5 bases). V dropped 6 bases and J dropped 0 bases, with 14 bases sitting between them. CDR3 length: 15 amino acids. CDR3 region: CASSLRGDTNYGYTF. CDR3 DNA: TGTGCCAGCAGCCTAAGGGGCGATACTAACTATGGCTACACCTTC.